This TCR beta chain was found in a study of cytotoxic CD8 clonotypes in ibrutinib-treated CLL. About the research overall: Across the patients, some eleven were relapsed/refractory, roughly 15 treatment-naive and 17 to 18 IGHV unmutated.

The CDR3 is made up of 13 amino acids. Looked up from germline, CDR1 is SGHRS and CDR2 is YFSETQ. V gave up 0 bases and J gave up 5 bases, with 9 bases separating them. Clones were read by immunoSEQ multiplex PCR, and TCRdb kept only the in-frame ones, dropping some. The table shows about 86,000 clones, with about 86% occurring only once. The J gene is TRBJ2-7, the V gene TRBV5-1, with D hard to call. Here the sequenced sample was PBMCs, taken before ibrutinib treatment. This receptor was identified in a human donor with chronic lymphocytic leukemia. The CDR3 DNA reads as TGCGCCAGCAGCTTGGTCAGCGAAAACGAGCAGTACTTC. This codes for CASSLVSENEQYF.